Here is one T cell receptor (beta chain) with its context. Authors' analysis steps: Quantification of nucleated cells was approximated via reference gene primer amplification. Some clones are missing from TCRdb's copy, which holds only in-frame ones; the method was immunoSEQ multiplex PCR. V, J and clone size were drawn from that table, and D and trimming were deduced from the DNA. This table has some 130,000 clones, roughly 83% appearing once. Germline V gene sequence: CDR1 LGHNA, CDR2 YNFKEQ. This CDR3 is built from 15 residues. Trimming took off 0 bases at V and 8 bases at J, with 11 bases between the two ends. These data are taken from a study of blood T cell repertoires in COVID-19. Whole-study context: Researchers got acute and convalescent COVID-19 samples from the United States, Italy and Spain. PBMCs, B-cell-depleted T cells, or T cells provided the cDNA or gDNA that made up the material.

This chain uses TRBV4-2 with TRBJ1-6; D is uncertain. Sample: peripheral blood. The TCR was taken from a woman older than 75 with acute or convalescent COVID-19. CDR3 nucleotides: TGTGCCAGCAGCCAAGATTTCCAGATTGATTCACCCCTCCACTTT. Translation: CASSQDFQIDSPLHF.